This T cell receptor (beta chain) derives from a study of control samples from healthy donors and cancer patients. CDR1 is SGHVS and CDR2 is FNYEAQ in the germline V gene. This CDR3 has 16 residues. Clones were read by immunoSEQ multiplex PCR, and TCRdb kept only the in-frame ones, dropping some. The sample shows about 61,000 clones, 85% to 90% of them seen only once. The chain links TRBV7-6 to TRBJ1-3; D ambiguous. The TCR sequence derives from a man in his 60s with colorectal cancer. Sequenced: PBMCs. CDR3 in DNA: TGTACTAGCAGCTTAGCCCCCCAGAGCTCTGGAAACACCATATATTTT. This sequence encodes CTSSLAPQSSGNTIYF.